This T cell receptor (beta chain) appears in the sequencing data of a study of cytomegalovirus exposure and HLA in healthy donors. In the PCR, 60 Vbeta and 13 Jbeta primers were used. Some clones are missing from TCRdb's copy, which holds only in-frame ones; the method was immunoSEQ multiplex PCR. The sample consists of 90,000 to 120,000 clones, around 73% of them appearing once. Looked up from germline, CDR1 is PRHDT and CDR2 is FYEKMQ (reference sequence). The V gene lost 0 bases and the J gene lost 4 bases, with 13 bases spanning the gap. The CDR3 runs 16 residues. Sequenced sample: PBMCs. The TCR sequence derives from a man between 25 and 39 years old in good health and CMV-seronegative. This chain joins TRBV13 and TRBJ1-3; perhaps TRBD1 as D (5 bases). CDR3 region: CASSLGSGQSGNTIYF. In nucleotides, the CDR3 is TGTGCCAGCAGCTTAGGCAGTGGACAATCGGGAAACACCATATATTTT.